These 19 T cell receptor beta chains came from one sample sequenced in a study of CD8+CD57+ T cells in acquired aplastic anemia. The patients chosen for sequencing had shown expansion of CD8+CD57+ cells (detected by flow cytometry). The template for TCR beta VDJ and CDR3 sequence profiling was genomic DNA. A single record per CDR3 protein comes from TCRdb applying MiXCR to the reads. This sample yields approximately 300,000 distinct CDR3 sequences, of which about 50% are seen a single time; 1.3% belongs to the top ten. The source material was sorted CD4+, CD8+, or CD8+CD57+ T cells (not recorded which) from PBMCs. These receptor sequences come from a human donor with aplastic anemia.

In the case of this clonotype: This could be a read error, since a much larger clone is one nucleotide away. The chain couples TRBV6-6 to TRBJ2-7; D is possibly TRBD2 (6 bases). This CDR3 has 17 residues. CDR1 is MNHNY and CDR2 is SVGAGI in the germline V gene (reference sequence). CDR3: CASSSQRVAAFSYGQYF. CDR3 sequence (DNA): TGTGCCAGCAGTTCCCAACGGGTAGCGGCTTTCTCCTACGGGCAGTACTTC.

The J gene is TRBJ2-3, the V gene TRBV29-1; D gene ambiguous. The CDR3 spans 13 residues. CDR1 and CDR2 (germline): SQVTM, ANQGSEA. The V end lost 1 base, the J end lost 7 bases, and 12 bases lay between the germline ends. CDR3 nucleotides: TGCAGCGTTGAAGGAGAGAAAGGATATACGCAGTATTTT. This gives the protein CSVEGEKGYTQYF.

The V gene is TRBV19, the J gene TRBJ2-7; D is tentatively TRBD1 or TRBD2 (5 bases each). Germline CDR1 and CDR2: LNHDA and SQIVND (reference sequence). CDR3 size: 14 residues. Trimming shortened V by 8 bases and J by 7 bases, and 21 bases separated the two germline ends. CDR3 sequence: CASSTGTGTREQYF. In nucleotides, the CDR3 is TGTGCCAGTTCGACCGGGACGGGGACCCGAGAGCAGTACTTC. Full variable domain (remainder filled in from reference TRBV19 and TRBJ2-7): DGGITQSPKYLFRKEGQNVTLSCEQNLNHDAMYWYRQDPGQGLRLIYYSQIVNDFQKGDIAEGYSVSREKKESFPLTVTSAQKNPTAFYLCASSTGTGTREQYFGPGTRLTVT.

Here the CDR3 DNA reads TGCAGTGCTCCAGACAGGGCGTCCAACGAGCAGTACTTC. It encodes CSAPDRASNEQYF. The V and J genes are TRBV20-1 and TRBJ2-7; the match to TRBD1 covers 7 bases. There are 13 residues in the CDR3. J was trimmed by 5 bases and V by 5 bases; bases with no gene match: 9. The germline gives CDR1 DFQATT, CDR2 SNEGSKA (reference sequence).

The chain links TRBV2 to TRBJ2-1; 9 bases are a match to TRBD1. This CDR3 is 16 amino acids long. In germline, CDR1 is SNHLY, CDR2 FYNNEI. Unmatched junction bases numbered 16, after V lost 8 bases and J lost 8 bases. The CDR3 sequence is CASLKALGQGFDEQFF. CDR3 DNA sequence: TGTGCCAGCCTCAAAGCGCTAGGACAGGGGTTCGATGAGCAGTTCTTC. The entire variable domain, with the rest obtained from reference TRBV2 and TRBJ2-1, is as follows: EPEVTQTPSHQVTQMGQEVILRCVPISNHLYFYWYRQILGQKVEFLVSFYNNEISEKSEIFDDQFSVERPDGSNFTLKIRSTKLEDSAMYFCASLKALGQGFDEQFFGPGTRLTVL.

There are a few counts of this clonotype. The chain joins TRBV6-2 or TRBV6-3 to TRBJ2-3, with 11 bases identical to TRBD2. The V gene end was trimmed by 1 base and the J gene end by 2 bases; junction bases not matched to a gene: 8. Germline V gene sequence: CDR1 MNHEY, CDR2 SVGEGT. The CDR3 has 18 residues. The chain's CDR3 is CASSYYNLAGGSTDTQYF. CDR3 bases: TGTGCCAGCAGTTACTACAACCTAGCGGGGGGATCCACAGATACGCAGTATTTT.

This chain connects TRBV29-1 to TRBJ2-5; no clear D gene. The germline CDR1 and CDR2 sequences are SQVTM and ANQGSEA. The V end was cut by 7 bases, the J end by 3 bases, with 12 bases between. The CDR3 is made up of 12 amino acids. CDR3 amino acids: CSALSGEETQYF. Written as DNA, the CDR3 is TGCAGCGCCTTGTCAGGAGAAGAGACCCAGTACTTC. Together with reference TRBV29-1 and TRBJ2-5, the CDR3 gives the full variable domain: SAVISQKPSRDICQRGTSLTIQCQVDSQVTMMFWYRQQPGQSLTLIATANQGSEATYESGFVIDKFPISRPNLTFSTLTVSNMSPEDSSIYLCSALSGEETQYFGPGTRLLVL.

In its sample, this clonotype was seen once. The chain recombines TRBV10-3 with TRBJ2-5; TRBD2 agrees at 13 bases. The J segment lost 4 bases and the V segment lost 8 bases, leaving 1 base of the junction unmatched. The germline gives CDR1 ENHRY, CDR2 SYGVKD. The CDR3 spans 13 residues. The CDR3 coding sequence is TGTGCCATCCGACTAGCGGGAGGAGAGACCCAGTACTTC. This translates into CAIRLAGGETQYF.

Concerning this clonotype itself: Its ends do not fully match the called genes, so a read error is possible. This chain joins TRBV19 and TRBJ1-5; D is possibly TRBD1 (5 bases). Germline CDR1 and CDR2: LNHDA and SQIVND (reference sequence). CDR3 size: 14 residues. The CDR3 protein is CTSSAGGGNQPQHF. The CDR3 region has the DNA TGTACCAGTAGTGCCGGGGGGGGCAATCAGCCCCAGCATTTT.

This clonotype was detected ten times or more. The V call is TRBV12-3 or TRBV12-4, the J call TRBJ2-7; 10 bases align to TRBD2. V shed 5 bases and J 0 bases; nucleotides not matched to a gene: 4. CDR3 length: 15 residues. The CDR3 sequence is CASSVTSGNSYEQYF. The CDR3 DNA follows: TGTGCCAGCAGTGTTACTAGCGGGAACTCCTACGAGCAGTACTTC.

The V and J genes are TRBV7-2 and TRBJ2-3; no definite D call. The CDR3 sequence is 15 residues long. Germline V lookup: CDR1 SGHTA, CDR2 FQGNSA. The V end lost 2 bases, the J end lost 5 bases, and 14 bases lay between the germline ends. In nucleotides, the CDR3 is TGTGCCAGCAGCTTAATTCTGACCGACCGAGATACGCAGTATTTT. Its protein product is CASSLILTDRDTQYF.

The sample holds a few counts of this clonotype. The chain links TRBV5-1 to TRBJ1-6; 9 bases are shared with TRBD1. Germline V gene lookup returns CDR1 SGHRS and CDR2 YFSETQ. V was clipped by 4 bases and J by 7 bases; unmatched bases: 6. CDR3 size: 15 residues. The CDR3 loop reads CASSTQGAYNSPLHF. CDR3 DNA sequence: TGCGCCAGCAGCACACAGGGGGCGTACAATTCACCCCTCCACTTT.

V gene TRBV14 combines with J gene TRBJ2-5, with unresolved D. The germline CDR1 and CDR2 sequences are SGHDN and FVKESK. The CDR3 is 15 amino acids. V lost 3 bases and J lost 5, with 16 bases in between. The CDR3: CASSHKSLVVETQYF. The CDR3 nucleotides are TGTGCCAGCAGCCATAAATCACTGGTTGTGGAGACCCAGTACTTC.

A remark on this clonotype: Here the CDR3 omits its conserved ending phenylalanine or tryptophan, so a read error is the likely source. The chain has TRBV2 and TRBJ2-1; tentatively, D is TRBD1 or TRBD2 (5 bases each). Germline V gene lookup returns CDR1 SNHLY and CDR2 FYNNEI. Trimming took 6 bases from V and 3 from J, leaving 9 bases between them. This CDR3 spans 13 amino acids. The CDR3, as DNA: TGTGCCAGCAGCGAGGGGTTCTACAATGAGCAGTTCCTC. It codes for CASSEGFYNEQFL.

The chain recombines TRBV20-1 with TRBJ2-1; 7 bases agree with TRBD1. The CDR3 sequence is 14 residues long. The trim removed 6 bases at V and 0 bases at J, leaving 5 bases unmatched. Germline CDR1 and CDR2: DFQATT and SNEGSKA (reference sequence). CDR3 sequence reads: CSAARDSSYNEQFF. The CDR3 DNA is TGCAGTGCCGCCCGGGACAGCTCCTACAATGAGCAGTTCTTC.

Notes on this clonotype: The DNA is left out, because the CDR3 cannot be placed on it with certainty; the CDR3 is given as TCRdb lists it. The genes are TRBV2 and TRBJ2-5; the table's D gene call, TRBD2, was not cross checked with the DNA. The CDR3 is 12 residues long, ends included. Germline assignment: CDR1 SNHLY and CDR2 FYNNEI. The CDR3 is CASRGDPVLRYF.

Concerning this clonotype: A read error is likely, as this CDR3 ends without the conserved phenylalanine or tryptophan. The chain couples TRBV7-9 to TRBJ2-7, with 8 bases identical to TRBD2. This CDR3 region has 15 residues. The germline V gene has CDR1 SEHNR and CDR2 FQNEAQ (reference sequence). CDR3 nucleotide sequence: TGTGCCGGCAGCTCTCCGGGACTAGGGATTTACGAGCAGTACCTC. It encodes CAGSSPGLGIYEQYL.

At least ten counts were recorded for this clonotype. The rearrangement joins TRBV19 to TRBJ1-2; 7 bases fit TRBD1. The CDR3 loop spans 19 amino acids. Germline V gene sequence: CDR1 LNHDA, CDR2 SQIVND (reference sequence). Trimming removed 1 base from V and 4 bases from J; junction bases left unmatched: 18. The DNA of the CDR3 is TGTGCCAGTAGTATAGTCCTAGACAGGGCGCACTTCACACCCTATGGCTACACCTTC. Translated: CASSIVLDRAHFTPYGYTF.

This clonotype was observed many times. This may be a read error, as it is one base from a much larger clone. The rearrangement links TRBV2 to TRBJ2-2; D ambiguous. V lost 7 bases to trimming and J lost 1 base, with 13 bases between them. The CDR3 totals 15 residues. The germline gives CDR1 SNHLY, CDR2 FYNNEI. The CDR3 region is CASTLTGGNTGELFF. The CDR3 DNA follows: TGTGCCAGCACCCTGACTGGCGGGAACACCGGGGAGCTGTTTTTT.